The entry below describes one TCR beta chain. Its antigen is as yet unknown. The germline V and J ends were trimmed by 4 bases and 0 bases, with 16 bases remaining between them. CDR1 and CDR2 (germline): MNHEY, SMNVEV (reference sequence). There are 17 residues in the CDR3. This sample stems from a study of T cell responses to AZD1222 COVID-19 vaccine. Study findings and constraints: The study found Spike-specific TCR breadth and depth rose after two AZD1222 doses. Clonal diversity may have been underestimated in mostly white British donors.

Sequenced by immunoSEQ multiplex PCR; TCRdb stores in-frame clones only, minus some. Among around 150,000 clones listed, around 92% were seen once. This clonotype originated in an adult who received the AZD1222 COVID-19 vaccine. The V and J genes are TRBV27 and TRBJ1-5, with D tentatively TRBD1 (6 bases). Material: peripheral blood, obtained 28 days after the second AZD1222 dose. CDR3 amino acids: CASSSGTHVSSNQPQHF. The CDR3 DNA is TGTGCCAGCAGTTCCGGGACACATGTTTCTAGCAATCAGCCCCAGCATTTT.